This T cell receptor beta chain was captured by sequencing in a study of blood T cell repertoires in COVID-19. Looking at the study overall: From the United States, Italy and Spain came samples of acute and convalescent COVID-19.

V was pared by 5 bases and J by 3 bases, with 13 bases between. This CDR3 is 14 amino acids long. CDR1 SQVTM and CDR2 ANQGSEA come from the germline V gene. Assay used: immunoSEQ multiplex PCR; TCRdb lists only in-frame clones, some missing. The sample has more than 100,000 clones, over 85% seen once. The receptor was isolated from a woman of 80 years or more in a cohort sampled during active COVID-19. The specimen sequenced was peripheral blood. The chain carries TRBV29-1 and TRBJ2-2; D is possibly TRBD2 (6 bases). This CDR3 reads CSVRDSGDTGELFF. CDR3 nucleotide sequence: TGCAGCGTTCGGGATTCGGGGGACACCGGGGAGCTGTTTTTT.